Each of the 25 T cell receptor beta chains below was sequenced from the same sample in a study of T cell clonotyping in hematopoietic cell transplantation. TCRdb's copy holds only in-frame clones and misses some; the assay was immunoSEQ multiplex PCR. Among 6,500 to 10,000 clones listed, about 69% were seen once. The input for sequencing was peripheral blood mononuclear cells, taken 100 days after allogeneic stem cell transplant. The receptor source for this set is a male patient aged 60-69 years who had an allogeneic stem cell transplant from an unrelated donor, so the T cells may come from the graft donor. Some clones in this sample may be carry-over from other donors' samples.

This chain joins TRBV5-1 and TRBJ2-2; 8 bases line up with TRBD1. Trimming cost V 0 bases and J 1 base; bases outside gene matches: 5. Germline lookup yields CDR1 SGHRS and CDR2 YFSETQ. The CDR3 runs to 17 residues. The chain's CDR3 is CASSLAYRGRNTGELFF. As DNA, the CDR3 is TGCGCCAGCAGCTTGGCTTACAGGGGGAGGAACACCGGGGAGCTGTTTTTT.

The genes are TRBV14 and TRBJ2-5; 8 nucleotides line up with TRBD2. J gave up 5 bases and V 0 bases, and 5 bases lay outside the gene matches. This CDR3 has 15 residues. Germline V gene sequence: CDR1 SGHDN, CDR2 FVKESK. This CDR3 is CASSQDAGGRETQYF. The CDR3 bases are TGTGCCAGCAGCCAAGATGCGGGGGGCCGTGAGACCCAGTACTTC.

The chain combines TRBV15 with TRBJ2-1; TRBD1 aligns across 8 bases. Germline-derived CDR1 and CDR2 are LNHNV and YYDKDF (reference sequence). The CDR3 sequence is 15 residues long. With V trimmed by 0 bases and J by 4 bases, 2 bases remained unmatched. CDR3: CATSRDRGQYNEQFF. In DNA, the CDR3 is TGTGCCACCAGCAGAGACAGGGGGCAGTACAATGAGCAGTTCTTC.

The CDR3 loop reads CASSPDGNTEAFF. DNA for the CDR3: TGCGCCAGCAGCCCAGACGGAAACACTGAAGCTTTCTTT. The V call is TRBV5-1, the J call TRBJ1-1; D ambiguous. V dropped 4 bases and J dropped 2 bases, with 9 bases sitting between them. The CDR3 sequence is 13 residues long. Germline V gene sequence: CDR1 SGHRS, CDR2 YFSETQ.

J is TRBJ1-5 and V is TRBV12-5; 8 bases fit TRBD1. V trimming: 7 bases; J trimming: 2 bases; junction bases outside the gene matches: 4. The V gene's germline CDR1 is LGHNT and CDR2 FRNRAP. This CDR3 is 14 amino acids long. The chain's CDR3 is CASAPGQGNQPQHF. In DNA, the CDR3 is TGTGCTAGTGCCCCGGGACAGGGCAATCAGCCCCAGCATTTT.

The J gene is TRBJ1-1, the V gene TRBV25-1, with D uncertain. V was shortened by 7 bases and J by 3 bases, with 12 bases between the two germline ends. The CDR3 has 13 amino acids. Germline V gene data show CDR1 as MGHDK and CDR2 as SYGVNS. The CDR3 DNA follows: TGTGCCAGCAAACGCCTAGGGCACACTGAAGCTTTCTTT. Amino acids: CASKRLGHTEAFF.

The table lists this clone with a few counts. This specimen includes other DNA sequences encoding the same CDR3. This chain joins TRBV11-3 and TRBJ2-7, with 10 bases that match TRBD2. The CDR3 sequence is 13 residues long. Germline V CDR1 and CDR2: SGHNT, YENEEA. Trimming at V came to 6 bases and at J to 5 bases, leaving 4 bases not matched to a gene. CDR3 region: CASRASGSDEQYF. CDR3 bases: TGTGCCAGCAGGGCTAGCGGGAGCGACGAGCAGTACTTC.

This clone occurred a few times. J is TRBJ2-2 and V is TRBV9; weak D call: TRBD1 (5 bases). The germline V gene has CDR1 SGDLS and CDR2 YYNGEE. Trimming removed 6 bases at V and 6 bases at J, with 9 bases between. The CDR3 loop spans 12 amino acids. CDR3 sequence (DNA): TGTGCCAGCACCAGGGCGGCCGGGGAGCTGTTTTTT. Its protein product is CASTRAAGELFF.

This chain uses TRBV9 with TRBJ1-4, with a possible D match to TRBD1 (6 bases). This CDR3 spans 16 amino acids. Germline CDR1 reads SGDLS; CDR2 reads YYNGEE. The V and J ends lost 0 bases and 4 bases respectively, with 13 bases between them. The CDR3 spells CASSVADGQLNEKLFF. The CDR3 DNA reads TGTGCCAGCAGCGTAGCAGACGGACAGCTTAATGAAAAACTGTTTTTT. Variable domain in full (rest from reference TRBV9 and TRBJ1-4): DSGVTQTPKHLITATGQRVTLRCSPRSGDLSVYWYQQSLDQGLQFLIQYYNGEERAKGNILERFSAQQFPDLHSELNLSSLELGDSALYFCASSVADGQLNEKLFFGSGTQLSVL.

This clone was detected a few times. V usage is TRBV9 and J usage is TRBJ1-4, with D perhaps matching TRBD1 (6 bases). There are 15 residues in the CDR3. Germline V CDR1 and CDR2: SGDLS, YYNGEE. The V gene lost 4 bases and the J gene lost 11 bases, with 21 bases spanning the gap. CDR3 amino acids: CASSSGQTLRDKLFF. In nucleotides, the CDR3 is TGTGCCAGCAGCTCTGGACAGACATTGCGTGATAAACTGTTTTTT.

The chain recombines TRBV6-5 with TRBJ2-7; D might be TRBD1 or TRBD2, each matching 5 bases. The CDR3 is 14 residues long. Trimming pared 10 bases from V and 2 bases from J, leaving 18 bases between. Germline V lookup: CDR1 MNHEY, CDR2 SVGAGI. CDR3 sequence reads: CATTGLGRTYEQYF. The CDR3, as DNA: TGTGCCACCACGGGGCTCGGGCGGACCTACGAGCAGTACTTC.

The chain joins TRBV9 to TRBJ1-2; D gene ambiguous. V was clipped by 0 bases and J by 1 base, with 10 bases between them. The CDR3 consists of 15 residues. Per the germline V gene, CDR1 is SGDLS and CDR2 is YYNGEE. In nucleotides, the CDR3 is TGTGCCAGCAGCGTAGTAGCGGGCTTTAACTATGGCTACACCTTC. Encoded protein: CASSVVAGFNYGYTF.

CDR3 coding DNA: TGTGCCAGCAGCTTATCGGCGGACACTGAAGCTTTCTTT. This translates into CASSLSADTEAFF. The V and J genes are TRBV13 and TRBJ1-1; D is uncertain. The CDR3 totals 13 residues. V shed 2 bases and J shed 3 bases, with 7 bases lying between them. In germline, CDR1 is PRHDT, CDR2 FYEKMQ (reference sequence).

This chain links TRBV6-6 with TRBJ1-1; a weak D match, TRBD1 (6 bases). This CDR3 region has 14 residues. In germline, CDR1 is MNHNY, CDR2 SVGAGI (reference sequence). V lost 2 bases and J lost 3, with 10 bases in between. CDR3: CASSYPQGHTEAFF. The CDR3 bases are TGTGCCAGCAGTTACCCACAGGGACACACTGAAGCTTTCTTT.

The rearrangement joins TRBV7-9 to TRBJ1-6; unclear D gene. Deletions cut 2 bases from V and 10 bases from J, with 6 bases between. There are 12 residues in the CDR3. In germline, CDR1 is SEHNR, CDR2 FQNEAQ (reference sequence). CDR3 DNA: TGTGCCAGCAGCTTACTGAGCTCACCCCTCCACTTT. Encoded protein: CASSLLSSPLHF.

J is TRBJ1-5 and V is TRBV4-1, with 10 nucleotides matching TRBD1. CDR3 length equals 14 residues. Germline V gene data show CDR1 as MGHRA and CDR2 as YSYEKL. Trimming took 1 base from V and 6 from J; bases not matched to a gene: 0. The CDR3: CASSQGTGGQPQHF. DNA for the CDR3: TGCGCCAGCAGCCAAGGGACAGGGGGTCAGCCCCAGCATTTT.

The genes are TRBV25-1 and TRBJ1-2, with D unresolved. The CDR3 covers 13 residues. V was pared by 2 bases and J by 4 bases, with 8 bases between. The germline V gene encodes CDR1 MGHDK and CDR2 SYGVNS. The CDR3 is CASSEGSLYGYTF. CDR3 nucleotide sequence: TGTGCCAGCAGTGAAGGGTCACTCTATGGCTACACCTTC.

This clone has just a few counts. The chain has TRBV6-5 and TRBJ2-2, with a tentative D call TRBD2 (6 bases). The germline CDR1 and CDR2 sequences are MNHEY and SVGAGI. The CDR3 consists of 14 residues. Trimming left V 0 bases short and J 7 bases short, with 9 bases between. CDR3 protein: CASSYSTSIGELFF. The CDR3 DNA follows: TGTGCCAGCAGTTACTCCACTAGCATCGGGGAGCTGTTTTTT.

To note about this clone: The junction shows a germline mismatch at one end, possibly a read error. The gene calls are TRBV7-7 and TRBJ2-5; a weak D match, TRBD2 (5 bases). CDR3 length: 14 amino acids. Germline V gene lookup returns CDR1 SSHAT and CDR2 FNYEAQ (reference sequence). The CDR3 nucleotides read TGTGCTAGCAGCTTTCTACTAGGCCAAGAGACCCAGTACTTC. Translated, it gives CASSFLLGQETQYF.

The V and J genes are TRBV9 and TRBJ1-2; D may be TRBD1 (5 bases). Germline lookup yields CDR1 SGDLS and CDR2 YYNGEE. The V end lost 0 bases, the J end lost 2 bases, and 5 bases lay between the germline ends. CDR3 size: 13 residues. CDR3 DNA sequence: TGTGCCAGCAGCGTAGGGGACAACTATGGCTACACCTTC. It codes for CASSVGDNYGYTF.

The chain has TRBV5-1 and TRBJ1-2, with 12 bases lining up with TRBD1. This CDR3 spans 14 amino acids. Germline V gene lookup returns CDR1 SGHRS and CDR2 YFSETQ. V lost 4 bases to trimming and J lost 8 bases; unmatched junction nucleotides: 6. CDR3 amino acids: CASSPGTGGYGYTF. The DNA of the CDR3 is TGCGCCAGCAGCCCCGGGACAGGGGGCTACGGCTACACCTTC.

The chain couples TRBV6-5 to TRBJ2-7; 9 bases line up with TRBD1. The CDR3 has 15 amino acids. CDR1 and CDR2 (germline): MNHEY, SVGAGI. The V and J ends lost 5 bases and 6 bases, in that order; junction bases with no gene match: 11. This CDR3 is CASSATSGQGREQYF. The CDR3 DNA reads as TGTGCCAGCAGTGCTACCTCGGGACAGGGCCGCGAGCAGTACTTC.

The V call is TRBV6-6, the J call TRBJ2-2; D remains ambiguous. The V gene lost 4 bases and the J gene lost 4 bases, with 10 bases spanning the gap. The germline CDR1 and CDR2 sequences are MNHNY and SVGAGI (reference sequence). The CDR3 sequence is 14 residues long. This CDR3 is CASSSHDGTGELFF. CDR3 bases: TGTGCCAGCAGTTCCCATGATGGCACCGGGGAGCTGTTTTTT.

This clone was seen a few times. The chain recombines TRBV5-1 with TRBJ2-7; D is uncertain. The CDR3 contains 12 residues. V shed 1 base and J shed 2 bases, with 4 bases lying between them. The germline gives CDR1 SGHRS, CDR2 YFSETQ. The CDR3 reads CASSLSPYEQYF. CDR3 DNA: TGCGCCAGCAGCTTGAGTCCCTACGAGCAGTACTTC.

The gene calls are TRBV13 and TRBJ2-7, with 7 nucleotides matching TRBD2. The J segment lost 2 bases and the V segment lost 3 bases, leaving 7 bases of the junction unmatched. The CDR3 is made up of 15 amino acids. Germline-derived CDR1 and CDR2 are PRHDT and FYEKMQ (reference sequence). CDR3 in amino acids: CASSLWREKAYEQYF. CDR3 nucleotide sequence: TGTGCCAGCAGCTTGTGGCGGGAGAAAGCCTACGAGCAGTACTTC.